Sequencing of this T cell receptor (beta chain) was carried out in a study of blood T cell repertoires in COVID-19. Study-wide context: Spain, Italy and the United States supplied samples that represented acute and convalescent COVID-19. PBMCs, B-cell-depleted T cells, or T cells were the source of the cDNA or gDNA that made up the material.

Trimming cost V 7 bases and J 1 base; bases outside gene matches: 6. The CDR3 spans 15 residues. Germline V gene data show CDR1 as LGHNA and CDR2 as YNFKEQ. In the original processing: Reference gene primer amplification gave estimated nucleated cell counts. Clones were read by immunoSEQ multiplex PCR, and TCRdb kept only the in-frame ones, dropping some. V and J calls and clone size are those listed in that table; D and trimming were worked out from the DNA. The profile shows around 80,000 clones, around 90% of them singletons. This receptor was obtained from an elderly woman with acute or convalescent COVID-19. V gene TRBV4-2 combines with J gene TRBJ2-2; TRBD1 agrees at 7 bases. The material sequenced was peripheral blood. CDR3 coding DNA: TGTGCCAGCACCACCGGGACAGTGAACACCGGGGAGCTGTTTTTT. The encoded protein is CASTTGTVNTGELFF.